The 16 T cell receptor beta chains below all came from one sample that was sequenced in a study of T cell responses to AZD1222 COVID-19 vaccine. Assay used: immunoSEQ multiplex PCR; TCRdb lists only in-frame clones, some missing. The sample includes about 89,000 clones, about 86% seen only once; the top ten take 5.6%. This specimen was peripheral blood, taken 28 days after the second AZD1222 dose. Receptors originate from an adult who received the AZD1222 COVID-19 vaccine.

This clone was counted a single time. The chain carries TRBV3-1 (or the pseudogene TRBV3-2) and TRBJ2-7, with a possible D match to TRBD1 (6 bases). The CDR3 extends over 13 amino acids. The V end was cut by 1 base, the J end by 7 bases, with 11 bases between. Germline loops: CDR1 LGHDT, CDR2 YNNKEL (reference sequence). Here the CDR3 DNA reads TGTGCCAGCAGCCAAGCCCTAGGGGGAGAGCAGTACTTC. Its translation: CASSQALGGEQYF.

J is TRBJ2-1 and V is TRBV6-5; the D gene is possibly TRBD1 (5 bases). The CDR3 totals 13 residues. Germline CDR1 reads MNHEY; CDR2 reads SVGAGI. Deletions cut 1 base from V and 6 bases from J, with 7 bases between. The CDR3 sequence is CASSYWQGNEQFF. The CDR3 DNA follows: TGTGCCAGCAGTTACTGGCAGGGCAATGAGCAGTTCTTC.

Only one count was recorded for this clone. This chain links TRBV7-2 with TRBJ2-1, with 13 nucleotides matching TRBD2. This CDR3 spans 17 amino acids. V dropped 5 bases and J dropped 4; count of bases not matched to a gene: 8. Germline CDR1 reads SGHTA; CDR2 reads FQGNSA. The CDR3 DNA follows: TGTGCCAGCAGCCGGACTAGCGGGAGTGTAGGTTACAATGAGCAGTTCTTC. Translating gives CASSRTSGSVGYNEQFF.

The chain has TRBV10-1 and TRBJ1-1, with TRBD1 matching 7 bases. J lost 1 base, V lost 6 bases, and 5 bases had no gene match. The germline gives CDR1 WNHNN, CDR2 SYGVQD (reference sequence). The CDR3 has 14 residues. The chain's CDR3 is CASRRDRWNTEAFF. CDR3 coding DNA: TGCGCCAGCAGGCGGGACAGATGGAACACTGAAGCTTTCTTT.

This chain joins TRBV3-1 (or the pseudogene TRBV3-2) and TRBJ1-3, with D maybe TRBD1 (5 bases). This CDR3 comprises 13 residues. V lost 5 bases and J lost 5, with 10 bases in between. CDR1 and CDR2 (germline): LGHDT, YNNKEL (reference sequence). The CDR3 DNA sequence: TGTGCCAGCAGCTGGGACCGAAGAAACACCATATATTTT. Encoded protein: CASSWDRRNTIYF.

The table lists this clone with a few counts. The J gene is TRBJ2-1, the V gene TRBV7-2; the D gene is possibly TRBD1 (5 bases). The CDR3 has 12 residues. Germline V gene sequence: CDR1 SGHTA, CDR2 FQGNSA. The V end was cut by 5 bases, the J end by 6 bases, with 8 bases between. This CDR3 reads CASSPTANEQFF. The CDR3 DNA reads TGTGCCAGCAGCCCGACAGCCAATGAGCAGTTCTTC.

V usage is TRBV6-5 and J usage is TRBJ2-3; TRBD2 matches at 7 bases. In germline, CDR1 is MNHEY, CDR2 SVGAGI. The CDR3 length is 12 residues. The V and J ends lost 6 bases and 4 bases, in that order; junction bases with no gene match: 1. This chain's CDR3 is CASRGGADTQYF. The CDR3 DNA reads TGTGCCAGCAGGGGGGGGGCAGATACGCAGTATTTT.

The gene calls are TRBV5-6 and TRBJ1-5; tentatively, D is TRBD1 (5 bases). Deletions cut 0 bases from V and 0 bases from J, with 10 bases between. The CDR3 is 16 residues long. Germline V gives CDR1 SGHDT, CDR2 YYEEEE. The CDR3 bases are TGTGCCAGCAGCTTGGGAGGACACCTTAGCAATCAGCCCCAGCATTTT. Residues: CASSLGGHLSNQPQHF. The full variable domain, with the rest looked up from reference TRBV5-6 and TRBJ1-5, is DAGVTQSPTHLIKTRGQQVTLRCSPKSGHDTVSWYQQALGQGPQFIFQYYEEEERQRGNFPDRFSGHQFPNYSSELNVNALLLGDSALYLCASSLGGHLSNQPQHFGDGTRLSIL.

In nucleotides, the CDR3 is TGCGCCAGCAGTTACCGGAAGGGCGACTCACCCCTCCACTTT. Protein: CASSYRKGDSPLHF. This chain links TRBV5-1 with TRBJ1-6, with D uncertain. The CDR3 has 14 residues. The germline V gene has CDR1 SGHRS and CDR2 YFSETQ. V gave up 5 bases and J gave up 10 bases, with 16 bases separating them.

The CDR3 protein is CASSQIGAGDSRGLTYNSPLHF. CDR3 nucleotide sequence: TGTGCCAGCAGTCAAATAGGGGCAGGGGACTCCCGTGGGTTAACCTATAATTCACCCCTCCACTTT. V and J are TRBV11-2 and TRBJ1-6, with a tentative D call TRBD1 (6 bases). The CDR3 runs to 22 residues. Per germline, CDR1 SGHAT and CDR2 FQNNGV. The germline V and J ends were trimmed by 6 bases and 2 bases, with 32 bases remaining between them.

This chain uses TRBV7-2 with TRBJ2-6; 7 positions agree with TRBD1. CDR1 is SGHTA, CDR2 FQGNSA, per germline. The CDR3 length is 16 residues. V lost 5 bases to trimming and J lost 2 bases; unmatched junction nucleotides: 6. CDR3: CASSPLGGPGANVLTF. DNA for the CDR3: TGTGCCAGCAGCCCGTTAGGGGGCCCTGGGGCCAACGTCCTGACTTTC.

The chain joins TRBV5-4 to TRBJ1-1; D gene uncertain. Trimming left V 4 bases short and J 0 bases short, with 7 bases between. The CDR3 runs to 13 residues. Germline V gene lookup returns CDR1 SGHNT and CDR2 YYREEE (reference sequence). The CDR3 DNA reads TGTGCCAGCAGCCGGGGAGTGAACACTGAAGCTTTCTTT. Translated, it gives CASSRGVNTEAFF.

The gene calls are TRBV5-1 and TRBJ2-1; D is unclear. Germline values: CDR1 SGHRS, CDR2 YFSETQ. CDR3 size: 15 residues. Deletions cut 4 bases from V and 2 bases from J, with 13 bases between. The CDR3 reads CASSPRMAPYNEQFF. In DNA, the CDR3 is TGCGCCAGCAGCCCCCGGATGGCCCCCTACAATGAGCAGTTCTTC.

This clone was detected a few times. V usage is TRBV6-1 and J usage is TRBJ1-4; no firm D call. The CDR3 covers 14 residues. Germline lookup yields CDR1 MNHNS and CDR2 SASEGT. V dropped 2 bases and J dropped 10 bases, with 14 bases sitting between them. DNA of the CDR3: TGTGCCAGCAGTGAAACGAGAAGTCGGGGAAAACTGTTTTTT. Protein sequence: CASSETRSRGKLFF.

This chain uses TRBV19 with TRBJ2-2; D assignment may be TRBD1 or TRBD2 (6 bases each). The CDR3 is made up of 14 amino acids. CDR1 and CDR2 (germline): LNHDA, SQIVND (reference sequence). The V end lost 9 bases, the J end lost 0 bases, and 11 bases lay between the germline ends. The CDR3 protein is CASRGTPNTGELFF. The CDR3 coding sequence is TGTGCCAGCCGGGGGACACCGAACACCGGGGAGCTGTTTTTT.

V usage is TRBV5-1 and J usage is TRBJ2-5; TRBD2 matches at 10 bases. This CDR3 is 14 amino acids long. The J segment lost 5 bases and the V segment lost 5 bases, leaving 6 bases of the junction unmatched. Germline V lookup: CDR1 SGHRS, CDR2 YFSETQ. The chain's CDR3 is CASRVSGGFETQYF. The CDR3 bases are TGCGCCAGCAGGGTTAGCGGGGGGTTTGAGACCCAGTACTTC.